Listed below are T cell receptor beta chains from one sample, sequenced in a study of CD8 T cells in Susac syndrome. TCRdb re-derived calls from the immunoSEQ multiplex PCR reads in MiXCR, one entry per CDR3 protein. The sample has over 350,000 distinct CDR3 sequences; 85% are singletons. The source material was CD8+ T cells from PBMCs. The receptors shown here come from a human donor with multiple sclerosis. CDR3s include the opening cysteine and the closing phenylalanine or tryptophan. D genes are given only for firm matches. Size values are once, few and many counts, or a class for expanded clones, and some rows have none.

CDR3aa,CDR3nt,d_gene,v_gene,abundance,j_gene
CASSLEGLAGGPKTKQETQYF,TGTGCCAGCAGCTTAGAGGGACTAGCGGGGGGACCCAAGACAAAACAAGAGACCCAGTACTTC,TRBD2,TRBV11-2,.,TRBJ2-5
CASSLTGDIAYEQYF,TGTGCCAGCAGTTTGACCGGGGATATCGCCTACGAGCAGTACTTC,.,TRBV28,.,TRBJ2-7
CASRTVGEQFF,TGTGCCAGCAGGACCGTGGGTGAGCAGTTCTTC,.,TRBV2,.,TRBJ2-1
CASSHEGVTNEKLFF,TGTGCCAGCAGCCACGAGGGCGTAACTAATGAAAAACTGTTTTTT,.,TRBV6-1,few,TRBJ1-4
CASSTIPATRNIQYF,TGTGCCAGCAGTACCATCCCTGCTACCCGAAACATTCAGTACTTC,.,TRBV27,.,TRBJ2-4
CASSLIWTRVPDTQYF,TGTGCCAGCAGCTTAATATGGACTAGGGTTCCAGATACGCAGTATTTT,TRBD2,TRBV7-6,.,TRBJ2-3
CASSLGVTGGDYEQYF,TGTGCCAGCAGCTTAGGGGTTACGGGCGGGGACTACGAGCAGTACTTC,.,TRBV13,once,TRBJ2-7
CASSKQGGHEQYF,TGTGCCAGCAGCAAACAGGGGGGCCACGAGCAGTACTTC,TRBD1,TRBV13,.,TRBJ2-7
CASSRTAGGGELFF,TGCGCCAGCAGCCGGACAGCGGGAGGTGGGGAGCTGTTTTTT,TRBD2,TRBV10-2,.,TRBJ2-2
CASSFLTGEANEQYF,TGTGCCAGCAGCTTTTTAACGGGGGAGGCGAACGAGCAGTACTTC,.,TRBV7-2,.,TRBJ2-7
CAISESRLATGELFF,TGTGCCATCAGTGAGTCGAGACTAGCCACCGGGGAGCTGTTTTTT,TRBD2,TRBV10-3,.,TRBJ2-2
CASSLAPDREVFDEQYF,TGTGCCAGCAGCTTAGCCCCCGACAGGGAGGTTTTCGACGAGCAGTACTTC,.,TRBV7-6,.,TRBJ2-7
CASSAQTLAEIYEQYF,TGTGCCAGCAGCGCACAAACACTAGCGGAGATCTACGAGCAGTACTTC,TRBD2,TRBV9,.,TRBJ2-7
CASSLLGSGQPQHF,TGTGCCAGCAGTTTATTGGGGTCGGGTCAGCCCCAGCATTTT,.,TRBV27,.,TRBJ1-5
CASRDQISAHGYTF,TGCGCCAGCAGAGATCAGATTTCGGCGCATGGCTACACCTTC,.,TRBV10-2,once,TRBJ1-2
CASSLTGDNYGYTF,TGTGCCAGCAGCTTGACAGGGGATAACTATGGCTACACCTTC,TRBD1,TRBV5-5,.,TRBJ1-2
CASSQGADETQYF,TGCGCCAGCAGCCAAGGAGCGGATGAGACCCAGTACTTC,.,TRBV4-1,.,TRBJ2-5
CASSEAGQFF,TGTGCCAGCAGTGAGGCAGGGCAGTTCTTC,.,TRBV25-1,.,TRBJ2-1
CASSIFSSDLVGQFF,TGTGCCAGTAGTATCTTCAGTTCGGATCTCGTAGGGCAGTTCTTC,.,TRBV19,.,TRBJ2-1
CASSKNWSGDRNQPQHF,TGTGCCAGCAGTAAAAACTGGTCAGGGGATAGGAATCAGCCCCAGCATTTT,.,TRBV6-1,.,TRBJ1-5
CASSLNPGQVSYNEQFF,TGTGCCAGCAGCTTAAATCCGGGACAGGTATCCTACAATGAGCAGTTCTTC,TRBD1,TRBV7-2,.,TRBJ2-1
CASSFHRRSGANVLTF,TGTGCCAGCAGTTTCCACCGAAGATCTGGGGCCAACGTCCTGACTTTC,.,TRBV6-5,few,TRBJ2-6
CSVQAGLGYTF,TGCAGCGTTCAGGCCGGCCTGGGCTACACCTTC,.,TRBV29-1,.,TRBJ1-2
CAWREGAGGTDTQYF,TGTGCCTGGAGGGAGGGAGCGGGGGGCACAGATACGCAGTATTTT,TRBD2,TRBV30,.,TRBJ2-3
CASSLIGGPERGELFF,TGTGCCAGCAGCTTGATCGGGGGCCCCGAGCGCGGGGAGCTGTTTTTT,.,TRBV5-4,.,TRBJ2-2